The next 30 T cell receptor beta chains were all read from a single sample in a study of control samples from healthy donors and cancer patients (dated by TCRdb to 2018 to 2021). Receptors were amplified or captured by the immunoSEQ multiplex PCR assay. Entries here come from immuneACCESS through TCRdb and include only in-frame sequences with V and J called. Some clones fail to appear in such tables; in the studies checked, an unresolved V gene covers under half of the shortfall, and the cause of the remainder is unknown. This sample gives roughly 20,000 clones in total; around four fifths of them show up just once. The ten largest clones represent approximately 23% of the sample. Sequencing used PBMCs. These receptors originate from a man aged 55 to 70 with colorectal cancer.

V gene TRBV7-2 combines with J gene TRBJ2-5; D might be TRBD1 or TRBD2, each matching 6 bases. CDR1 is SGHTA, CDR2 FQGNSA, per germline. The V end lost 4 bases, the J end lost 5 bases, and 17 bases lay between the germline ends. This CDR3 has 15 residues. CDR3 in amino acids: CASSSPRTGRETQYF. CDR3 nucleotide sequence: TGTGCCAGCAGCTCCCCGAGAACAGGGAGGGAGACCCAGTACTTC.

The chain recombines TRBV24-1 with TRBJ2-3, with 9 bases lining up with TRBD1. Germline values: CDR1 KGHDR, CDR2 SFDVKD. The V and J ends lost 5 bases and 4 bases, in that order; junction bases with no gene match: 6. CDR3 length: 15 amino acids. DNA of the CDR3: TGTGCCACCAGTGGACACAGGGGGCATTCAGATACGCAGTATTTT. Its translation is CATSGHRGHSDTQYF.

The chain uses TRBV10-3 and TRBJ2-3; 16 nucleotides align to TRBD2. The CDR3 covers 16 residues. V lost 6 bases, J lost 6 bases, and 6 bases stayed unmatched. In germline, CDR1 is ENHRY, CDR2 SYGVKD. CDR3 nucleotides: TGTGCCATCAGAGGGACTAGCGGGGGGGCCGGGGATACGCAGTATTTT. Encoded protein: CAIRGTSGGAGDTQYF.

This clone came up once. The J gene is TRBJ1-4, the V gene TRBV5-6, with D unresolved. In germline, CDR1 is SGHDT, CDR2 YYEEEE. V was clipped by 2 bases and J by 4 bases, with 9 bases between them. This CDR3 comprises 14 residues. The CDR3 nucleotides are TGTGCCAGCAGCTTCGGGCGGCGTAATGAAAAACTGTTTTTT. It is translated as CASSFGRRNEKLFF.

CDR3 sequence reads: CASSLGAPGGGLDTDTQYF. CDR3 coding DNA: TGTGCCAGCAGCTTAGGGGCGCCCGGCGGGGGCCTTGACACAGATACGCAGTATTTT. J is TRBJ2-3 and V is TRBV7-2, with a possible D match to TRBD2 (7 bases). V lost 1 base to trimming and J lost 2 bases, with 22 bases between them. Germline-derived CDR1 and CDR2 are SGHTA and FQGNSA. There are 19 residues in the CDR3.

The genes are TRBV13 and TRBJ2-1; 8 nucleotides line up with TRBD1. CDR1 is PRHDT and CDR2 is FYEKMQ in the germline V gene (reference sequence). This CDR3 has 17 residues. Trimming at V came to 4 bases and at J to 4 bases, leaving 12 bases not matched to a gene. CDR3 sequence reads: CASSSNLETGVYNEQFF. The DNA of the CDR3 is TGTGCCAGCAGCTCCAACCTTGAGACAGGGGTTTACAATGAGCAGTTCTTC.

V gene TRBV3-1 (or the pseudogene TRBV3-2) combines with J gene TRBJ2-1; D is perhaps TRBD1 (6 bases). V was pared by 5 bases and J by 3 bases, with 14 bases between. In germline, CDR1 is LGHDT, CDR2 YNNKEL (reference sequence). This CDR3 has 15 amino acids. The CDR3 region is CASSDDRLYYNEQFF. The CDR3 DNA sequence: TGTGCCAGCAGCGACGACAGGCTTTACTACAATGAGCAGTTCTTC.

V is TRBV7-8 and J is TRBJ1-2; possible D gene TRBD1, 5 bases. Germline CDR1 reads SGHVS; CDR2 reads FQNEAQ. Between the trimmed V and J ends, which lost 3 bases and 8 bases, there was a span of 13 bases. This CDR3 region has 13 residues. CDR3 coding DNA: TGTGCCAGCAGCTTTGACAGCCGGGAAGGCTACACCTTC. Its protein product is CASSFDSREGYTF.

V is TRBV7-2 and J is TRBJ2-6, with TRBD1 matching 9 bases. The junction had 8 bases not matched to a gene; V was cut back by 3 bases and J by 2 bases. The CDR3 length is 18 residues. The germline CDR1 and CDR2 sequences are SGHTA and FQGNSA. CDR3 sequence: CASSFGQGYTAGANVLTF. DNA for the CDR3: TGTGCCAGCAGCTTCGGACAGGGGTATACGGCTGGGGCCAACGTCCTGACTTTC.

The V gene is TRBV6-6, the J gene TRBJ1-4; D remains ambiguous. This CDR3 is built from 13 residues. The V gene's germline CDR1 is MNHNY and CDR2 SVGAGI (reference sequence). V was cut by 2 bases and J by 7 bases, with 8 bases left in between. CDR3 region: CASSYGGGEKLFF. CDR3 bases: TGTGCCAGCAGTTACGGTGGAGGTGAAAAACTGTTTTTT.

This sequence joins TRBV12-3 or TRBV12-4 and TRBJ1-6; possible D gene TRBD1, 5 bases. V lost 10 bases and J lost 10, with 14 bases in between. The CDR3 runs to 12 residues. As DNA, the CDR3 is TGTGCCATCTCCGTAGGGGTCTCACCCCTCCACTTT. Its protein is CAISVGVSPLHF.

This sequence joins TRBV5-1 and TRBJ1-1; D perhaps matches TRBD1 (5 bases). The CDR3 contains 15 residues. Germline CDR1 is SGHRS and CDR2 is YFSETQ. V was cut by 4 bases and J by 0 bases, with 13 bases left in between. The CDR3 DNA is TGCGCCAGCAGCAGCCAGGGAGTAATGAACACTGAAGCTTTCTTT. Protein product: CASSSQGVMNTEAFF. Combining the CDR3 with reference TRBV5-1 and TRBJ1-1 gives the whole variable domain KAGVTQTPRYLIKTRGQQVTLSCSPISGHRSVSWYQQTPGQGLQFLFEYFSETQRNKGNFPGRFSGRQFSNSRSEMNVSTLELGDSALYLCASSSQGVMNTEAFFGQGTRLTVV.

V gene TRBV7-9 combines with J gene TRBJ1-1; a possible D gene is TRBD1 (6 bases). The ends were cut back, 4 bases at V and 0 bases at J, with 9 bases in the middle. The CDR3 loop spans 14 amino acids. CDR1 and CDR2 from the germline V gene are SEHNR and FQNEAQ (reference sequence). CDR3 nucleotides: TGTGCCAGCAGCTCGACAGGTATGAACACTGAAGCTTTCTTT. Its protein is CASSSTGMNTEAFF.

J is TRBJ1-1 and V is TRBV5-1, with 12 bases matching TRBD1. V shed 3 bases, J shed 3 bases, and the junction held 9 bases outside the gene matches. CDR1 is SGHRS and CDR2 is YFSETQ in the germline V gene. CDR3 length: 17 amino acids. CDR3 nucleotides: TGCGCCAGCAGCTCTGGGACAGGGGGCTTCTTGGACACTGAAGCTTTCTTT. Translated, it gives CASSSGTGGFLDTEAFF.

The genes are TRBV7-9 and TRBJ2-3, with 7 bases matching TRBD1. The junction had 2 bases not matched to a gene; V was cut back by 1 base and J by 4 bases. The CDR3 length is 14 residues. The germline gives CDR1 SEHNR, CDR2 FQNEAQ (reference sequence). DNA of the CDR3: TGTGCCAGCAGCTTAGGGACAGGTTCAGATACGCAGTATTTT. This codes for CASSLGTGSDTQYF.

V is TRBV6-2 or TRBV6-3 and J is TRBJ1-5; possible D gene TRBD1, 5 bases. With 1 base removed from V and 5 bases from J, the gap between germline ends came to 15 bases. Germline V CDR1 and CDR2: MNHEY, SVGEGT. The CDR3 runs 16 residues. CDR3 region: CASSYFLSQGYQPQHF. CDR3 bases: TGTGCCAGCAGTTACTTCTTATCGCAGGGATATCAGCCCCAGCATTTT.

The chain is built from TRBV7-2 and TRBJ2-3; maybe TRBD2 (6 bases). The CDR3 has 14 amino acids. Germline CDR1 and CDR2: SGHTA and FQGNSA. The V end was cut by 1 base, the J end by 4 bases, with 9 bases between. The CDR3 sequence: CASSLGLGSDTQYF. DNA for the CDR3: TGTGCCAGCAGCTTAGGACTAGGATCAGATACGCAGTATTTT.

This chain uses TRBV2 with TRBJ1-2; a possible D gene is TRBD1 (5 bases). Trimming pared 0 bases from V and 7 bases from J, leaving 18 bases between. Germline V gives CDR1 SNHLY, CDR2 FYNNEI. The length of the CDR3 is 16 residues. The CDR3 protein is CASSEARAGSTSGYTF. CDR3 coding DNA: TGTGCCAGCAGTGAAGCTAGGGCAGGGAGCACCTCTGGCTACACCTTC.

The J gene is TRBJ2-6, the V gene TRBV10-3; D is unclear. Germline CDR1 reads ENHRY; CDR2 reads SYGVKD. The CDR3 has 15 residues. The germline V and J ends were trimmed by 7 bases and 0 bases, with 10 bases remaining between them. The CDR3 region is CAITSENSGANVLTF. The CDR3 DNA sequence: TGTGCCATCACAAGCGAGAACTCTGGGGCCAACGTCCTGACTTTC.

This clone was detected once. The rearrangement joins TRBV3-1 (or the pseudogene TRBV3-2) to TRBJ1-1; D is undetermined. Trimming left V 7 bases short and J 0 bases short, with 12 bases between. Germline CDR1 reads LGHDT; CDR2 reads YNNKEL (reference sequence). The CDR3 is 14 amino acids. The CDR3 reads CASTPGRLNTEAFF. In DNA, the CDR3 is TGTGCCAGCACCCCTGGCAGGTTGAACACTGAAGCTTTCTTT.

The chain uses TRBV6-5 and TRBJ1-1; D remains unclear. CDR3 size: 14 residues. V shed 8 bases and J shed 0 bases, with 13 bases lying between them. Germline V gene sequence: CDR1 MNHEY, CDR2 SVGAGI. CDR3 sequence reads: CASCIPAMNTEAFF. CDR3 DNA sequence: TGTGCCAGCTGTATACCGGCCATGAACACTGAAGCTTTCTTT.

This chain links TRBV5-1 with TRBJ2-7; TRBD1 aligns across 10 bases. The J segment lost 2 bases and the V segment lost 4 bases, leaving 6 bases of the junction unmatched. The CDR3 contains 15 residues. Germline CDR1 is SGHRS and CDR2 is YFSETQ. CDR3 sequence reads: CASSVSGTGAYEQYF. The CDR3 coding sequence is TGCGCCAGCAGCGTATCCGGGACAGGGGCCTACGAGCAGTACTTC.

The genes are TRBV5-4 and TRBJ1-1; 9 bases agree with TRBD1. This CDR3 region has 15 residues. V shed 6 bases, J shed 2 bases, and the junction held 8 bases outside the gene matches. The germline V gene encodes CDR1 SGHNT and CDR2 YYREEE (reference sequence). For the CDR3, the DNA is TGTGCCAGCACCAACCCGGGACAGGGTAACACTGAAGCTTTCTTT. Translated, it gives CASTNPGQGNTEAFF.

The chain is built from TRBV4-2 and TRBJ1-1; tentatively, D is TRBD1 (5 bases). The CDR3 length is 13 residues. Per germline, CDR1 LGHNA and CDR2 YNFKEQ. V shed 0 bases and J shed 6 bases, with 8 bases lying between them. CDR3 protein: CASSQEGGSEAFF. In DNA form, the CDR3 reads TGTGCCAGCAGCCAAGAGGGGGGTTCTGAAGCTTTCTTT.

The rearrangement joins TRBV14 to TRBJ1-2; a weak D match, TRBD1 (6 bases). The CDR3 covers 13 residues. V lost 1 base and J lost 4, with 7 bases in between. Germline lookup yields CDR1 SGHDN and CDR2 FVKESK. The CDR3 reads CASSQAGAYGYTF. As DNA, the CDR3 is TGTGCCAGCAGCCAAGCAGGGGCCTATGGCTACACCTTC.

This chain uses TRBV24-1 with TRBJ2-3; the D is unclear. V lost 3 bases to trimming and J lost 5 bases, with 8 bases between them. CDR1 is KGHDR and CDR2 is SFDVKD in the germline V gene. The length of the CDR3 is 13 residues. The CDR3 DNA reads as TGTGCCACCAGTGATCAGTCGAGAGATACGCAGTATTTT. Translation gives CATSDQSRDTQYF.

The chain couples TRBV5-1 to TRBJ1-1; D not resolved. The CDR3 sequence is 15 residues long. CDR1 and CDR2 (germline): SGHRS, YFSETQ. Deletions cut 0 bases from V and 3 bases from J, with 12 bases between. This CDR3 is CASSLVGVGDTEAFF. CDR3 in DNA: TGCGCCAGCAGCTTGGTCGGGGTCGGGGACACTGAAGCTTTCTTT.

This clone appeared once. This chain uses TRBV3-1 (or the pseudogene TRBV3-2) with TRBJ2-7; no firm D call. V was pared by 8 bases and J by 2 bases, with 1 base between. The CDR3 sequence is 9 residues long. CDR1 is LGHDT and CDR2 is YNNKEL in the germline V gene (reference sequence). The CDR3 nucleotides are TGTGCCAGCCCCTACGAGCAGTACTTC. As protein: CASPYEQYF.

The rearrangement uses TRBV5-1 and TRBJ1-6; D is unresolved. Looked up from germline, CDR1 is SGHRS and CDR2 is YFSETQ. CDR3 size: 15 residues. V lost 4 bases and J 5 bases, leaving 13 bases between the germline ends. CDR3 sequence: CASSLESGHNSPLHF. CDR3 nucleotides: TGCGCCAGCAGCCTGGAGTCGGGTCATAATTCACCCCTCCACTTT.

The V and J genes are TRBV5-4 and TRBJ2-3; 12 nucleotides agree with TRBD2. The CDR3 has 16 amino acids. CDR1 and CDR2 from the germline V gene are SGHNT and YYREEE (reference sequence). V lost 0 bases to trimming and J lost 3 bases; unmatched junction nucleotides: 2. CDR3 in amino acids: CASSLGLAGGTDTQYF. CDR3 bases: TGTGCCAGCAGCTTGGGGCTAGCGGGGGGGACAGATACGCAGTATTTT.